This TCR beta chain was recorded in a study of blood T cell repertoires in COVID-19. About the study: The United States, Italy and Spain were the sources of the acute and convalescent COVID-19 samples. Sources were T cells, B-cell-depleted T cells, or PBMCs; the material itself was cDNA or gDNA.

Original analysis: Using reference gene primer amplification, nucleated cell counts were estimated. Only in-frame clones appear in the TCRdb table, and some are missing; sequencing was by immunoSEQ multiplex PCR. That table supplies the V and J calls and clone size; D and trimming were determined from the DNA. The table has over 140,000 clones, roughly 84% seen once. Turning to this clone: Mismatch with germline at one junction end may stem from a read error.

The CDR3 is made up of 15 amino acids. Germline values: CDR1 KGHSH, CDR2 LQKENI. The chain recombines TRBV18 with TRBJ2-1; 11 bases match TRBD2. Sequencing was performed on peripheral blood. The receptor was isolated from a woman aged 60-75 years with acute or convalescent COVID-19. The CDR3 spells CASAPGLAEYNEQFF. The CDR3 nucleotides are TGTGCCAGCGCACCGGGACTAGCGGAGTACAATGAGCAGTTCTTC.